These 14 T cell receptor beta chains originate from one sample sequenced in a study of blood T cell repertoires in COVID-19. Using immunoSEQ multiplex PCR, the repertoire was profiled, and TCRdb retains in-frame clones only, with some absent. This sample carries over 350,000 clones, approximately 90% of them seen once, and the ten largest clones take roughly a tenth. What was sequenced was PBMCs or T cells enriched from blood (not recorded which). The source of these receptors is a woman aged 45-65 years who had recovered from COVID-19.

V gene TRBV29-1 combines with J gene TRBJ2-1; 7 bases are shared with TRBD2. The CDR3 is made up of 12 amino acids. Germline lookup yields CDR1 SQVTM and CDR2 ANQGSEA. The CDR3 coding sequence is TGCGCAATGGGGGGGGAATACAATGAGCAGTTCTTC. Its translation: CAMGGEYNEQFF.

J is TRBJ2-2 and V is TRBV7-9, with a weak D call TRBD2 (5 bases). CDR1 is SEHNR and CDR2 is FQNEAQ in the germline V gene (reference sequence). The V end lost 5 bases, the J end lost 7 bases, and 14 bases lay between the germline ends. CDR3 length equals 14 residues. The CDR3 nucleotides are TGTGCCAGCAGCCGGATCCTAGCCGGCGGGGAGCTGTTTTTT. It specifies CASSRILAGGELFF. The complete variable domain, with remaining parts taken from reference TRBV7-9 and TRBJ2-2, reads DTGVSQNPRHKITKRGQNVTFRCDPISEHNRLYWYRQTLGQGPEFLTYFQNEAQLEKSRLLSDRFSAERPKGSFSTLEIQRTEQGDSAMYLCASSRILAGGELFFGEGSRLTVL.

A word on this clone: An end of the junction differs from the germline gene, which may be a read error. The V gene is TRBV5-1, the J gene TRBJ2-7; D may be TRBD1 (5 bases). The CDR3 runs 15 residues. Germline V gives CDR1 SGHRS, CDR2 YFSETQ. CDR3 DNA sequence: TGCGCCAGCAGCTTGGAGGGGCCAGGTTCCTCCGAGCAGTACTTC. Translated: CASSLEGPGSSEQYF.

DNA of the CDR3: TGTGCCAGCAGTGTAAACTATGGCTACACCTTC. Translation gives CASSVNYGYTF. The chain couples TRBV2 to TRBJ1-2; D remains unclear. The germline V gene encodes CDR1 SNHLY and CDR2 FYNNEI. V was shortened by 4 bases and J by 2 bases, with 2 bases between the two germline ends. This CDR3 spans 11 amino acids.

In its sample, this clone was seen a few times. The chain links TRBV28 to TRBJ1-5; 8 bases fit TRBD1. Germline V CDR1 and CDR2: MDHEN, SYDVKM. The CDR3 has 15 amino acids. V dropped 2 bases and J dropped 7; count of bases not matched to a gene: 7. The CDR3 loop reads CASSLAGTGHQPQHF. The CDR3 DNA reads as TGTGCCAGCAGTTTAGCGGGGACAGGTCACCAGCCCCAGCATTTT.

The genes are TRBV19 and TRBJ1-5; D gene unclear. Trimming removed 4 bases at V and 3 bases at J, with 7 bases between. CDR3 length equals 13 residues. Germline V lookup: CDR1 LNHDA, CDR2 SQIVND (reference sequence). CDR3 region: CASSTGFNQPQHF. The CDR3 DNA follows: TGTGCCAGTAGTACAGGTTTCAATCAGCCCCAGCATTTT.

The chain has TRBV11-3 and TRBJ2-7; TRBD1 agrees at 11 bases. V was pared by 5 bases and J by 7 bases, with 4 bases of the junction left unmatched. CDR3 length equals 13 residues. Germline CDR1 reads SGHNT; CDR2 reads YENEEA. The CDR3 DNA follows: TGTGCCAGCAGCGGACAGGGGGCAGGGGAGCAGTACTTC. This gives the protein CASSGQGAGEQYF.

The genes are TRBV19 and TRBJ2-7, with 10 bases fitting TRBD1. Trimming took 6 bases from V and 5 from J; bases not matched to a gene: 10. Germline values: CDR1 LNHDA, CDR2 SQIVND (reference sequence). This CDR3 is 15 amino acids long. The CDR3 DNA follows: TGTGCCAGTAGCACCTCTGGGACAGGGGTTCACGAGCAGTACTTC. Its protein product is CASSTSGTGVHEQYF.

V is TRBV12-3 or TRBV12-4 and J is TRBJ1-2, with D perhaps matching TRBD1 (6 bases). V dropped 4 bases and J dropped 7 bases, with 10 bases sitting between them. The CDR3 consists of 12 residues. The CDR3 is CASSYREGGYTF. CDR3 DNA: TGTGCCAGCAGTTACAGGGAGGGTGGCTACACCTTC.

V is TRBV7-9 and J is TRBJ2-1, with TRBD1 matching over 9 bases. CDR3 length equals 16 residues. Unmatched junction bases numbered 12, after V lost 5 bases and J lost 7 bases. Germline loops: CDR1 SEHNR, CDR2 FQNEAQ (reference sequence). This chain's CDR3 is CASSPPGTGLGNEQFF. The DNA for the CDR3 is TGTGCCAGCAGCCCCCCCGGGACAGGGTTGGGGAATGAGCAGTTCTTC. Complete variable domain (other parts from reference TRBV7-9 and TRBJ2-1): DTGVSQNPRHKITKRGQNVTFRCDPISEHNRLYWYRQTLGQGPEFLTYFQNEAQLEKSRLLSDRFSAERPKGSFSTLEIQRTEQGDSAMYLCASSPPGTGLGNEQFFGPGTRLTVL.

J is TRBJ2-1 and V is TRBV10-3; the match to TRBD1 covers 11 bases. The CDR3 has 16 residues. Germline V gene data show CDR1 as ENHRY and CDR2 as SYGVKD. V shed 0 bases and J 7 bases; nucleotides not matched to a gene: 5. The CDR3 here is CAISESGTGGSNEQFF. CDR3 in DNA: TGTGCCATCAGTGAGTCCGGGACAGGGGGTTCAAATGAGCAGTTCTTC.

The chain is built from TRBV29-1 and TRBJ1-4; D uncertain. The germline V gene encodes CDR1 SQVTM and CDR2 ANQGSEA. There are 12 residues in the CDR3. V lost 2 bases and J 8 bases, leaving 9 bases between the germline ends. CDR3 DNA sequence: TGCAGCGTTGAAACTGCGGAGGAAAAACTGTTTTTT. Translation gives CSVETAEEKLFF.

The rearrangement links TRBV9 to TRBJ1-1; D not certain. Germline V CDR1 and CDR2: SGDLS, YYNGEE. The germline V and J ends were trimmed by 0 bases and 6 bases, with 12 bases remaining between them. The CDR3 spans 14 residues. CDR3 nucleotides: TGTGCCAGCAGCGTAGGGAGCCGAGGGTCTGAAGCTTTCTTT. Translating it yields CASSVGSRGSEAFF.

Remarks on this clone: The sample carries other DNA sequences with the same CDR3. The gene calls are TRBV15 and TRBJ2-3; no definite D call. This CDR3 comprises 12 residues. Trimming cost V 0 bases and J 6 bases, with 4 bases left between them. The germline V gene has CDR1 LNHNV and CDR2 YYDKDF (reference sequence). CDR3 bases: TGTGCCACCAGCAGAGACAGGGATACGCAGTATTTT. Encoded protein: CATSRDRDTQYF. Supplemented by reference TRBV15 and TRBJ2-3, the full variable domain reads DAMVIQNPRYQVTQFGKPVTLSCSQTLNHNVMYWYQQKSSQAPKLLFHYYDKDFNNEADTPDNFQSRRPNTSFCFLDIRSPGLGDTAMYLCATSRDRDTQYFGPGTRLTVL.